These 19 T cell receptor beta chains share one sample of origin, sequenced in a study of cytomegalovirus exposure and HLA in healthy donors. A multiplex PCR was run with 60 Vbeta primers and 13 Jbeta primers. Method: immunoSEQ multiplex PCR; TCRdb's copy keeps in-frame clones and lacks some. In the table there are 250,000 to 350,000 clones, 75% to 85% of which are singletons. The sample taken for sequencing was PBMCs. The receptors shown here come from a girl aged 2 to 9 in good health and CMV-seronegative.

This chain connects TRBV27 to TRBJ2-1; 9 bases fit TRBD2. CDR3 length: 14 residues. Losses at the gene ends were 7 bases for V and 15 bases for J; bases not matched to a gene: 16. From germline, CDR1 is MNHEY and CDR2 SMNVEV (reference sequence). The CDR3 DNA reads TGTGCCAGCACCCCCCGGGGGGGCGGGAGGGCCGGGTTCTTC. Translation gives CASTPRGGGRAGFF.

The chain employs TRBV19 and TRBJ1-1, with 11 bases that match TRBD1. CDR3 length equals 17 residues. Trimming cost V 5 bases and J 7 bases; bases outside gene matches: 15. The germline V gene has CDR1 LNHDA and CDR2 SQIVND (reference sequence). CDR3 region: CASSHMAGQGERGEAFF. CDR3 coding DNA: TGTGCCAGTAGTCACATGGCGGGACAGGGGGAAAGAGGTGAAGCTTTCTTT.

The chain employs TRBV11-2 and TRBJ1-2; possibly TRBD1 for D (6 bases). Germline CDR1 and CDR2: SGHAT and FQNNGV. Trimming pared 4 bases from V and 7 bases from J, leaving 28 bases between. The CDR3 runs to 18 residues. The CDR3 loop reads CASSSQRLPPDSRSGYTF. The CDR3 coding sequence is TGTGCCAGCAGCTCTCAACGCTTACCCCCGGACAGTCGAAGTGGCTACACCTTC.

This clone was seen more than once but under ten times. V usage is TRBV18 and J usage is TRBJ1-6; 9 bases agree with TRBD1. The CDR3 runs to 17 residues. The V segment lost 2 bases and the J segment 9 bases; nucleotides outside the gene matches: 11. Germline assignment: CDR1 KGHSH and CDR2 LQKENI. CDR3 loop: CASSPDLGGQGGSPLHF. Here the CDR3 DNA reads TGTGCCAGCTCACCAGATTTAGGGGGACAGGGTGGTTCACCCCTCCACTTT. Complete variable domain (other parts from reference TRBV18 and TRBJ1-6): NAGVMQNPRHLVRRRGQEARLRCSPMKGHSHVYWYRQLPEEGLKFMVYLQKENIIDESGMPKERFSAEFPKEGPSILRIQQVVRGDSAAYFCASSPDLGGQGGSPLHFGNGTRLTVT.

The V gene is TRBV6-1, the J gene TRBJ2-7; no reliable D call. CDR1 and CDR2 from the germline V gene are MNHNS and SASEGT. Trimming took 5 bases from V and 2 from J, leaving 4 bases between them. There are 11 residues in the CDR3. As DNA, the CDR3 is TGTGCCAGCAGTTCTACCTACGAGCAGTACTTC. This sequence encodes CASSSTYEQYF.

The gene calls are TRBV18 and TRBJ2-5; 7 nucleotides line up with TRBD1. V gave up 3 bases and J gave up 5 bases; unmatched junction bases: 3. CDR3 size: 13 residues. From germline, CDR1 is KGHSH and CDR2 LQKENI. CDR3 in DNA: TGTGCCAGCTCACCCGGACAGGAGGAGACCCAGTACTTC. Its protein product is CASSPGQEETQYF.

V is TRBV4-1 and J is TRBJ2-1, with TRBD2 matching 8 bases. Germline V gives CDR1 MGHRA, CDR2 YSYEKL. This CDR3 region has 17 residues. V shed 0 bases and J 7 bases; nucleotides not matched to a gene: 11. The CDR3 DNA follows: TGCGCCAGCAGCCAAGATGGGACGGGAGGGCCGGGAAATGAGCAGTTCTTC. Translated, it gives CASSQDGTGGPGNEQFF.

The chain is built from TRBV18 and TRBJ1-2; 7 bases are a match to TRBD1. Germline CDR1 and CDR2: KGHSH and LQKENI. This CDR3 comprises 18 residues. J lost 6 bases, V lost 1 base, and 17 bases had no gene match. The CDR3 reads CASSPQQPGTVGVDGYTF. The CDR3 DNA follows: TGTGCCAGCTCACCACAACAACCCGGGACAGTGGGGGTCGATGGCTACACCTTC.

This clone was recorded a few times. The CDR3 nucleotides read TGTGCCACCAGTACCGGACAGCACAGCGAGCAGTACTTC. Translation: CATSTGQHSEQYF. J is TRBJ2-7 and V is TRBV15, with a tentative D call TRBD1 (6 bases). This CDR3 has 13 residues. The germline V and J ends were trimmed by 6 bases and 6 bases, with 15 bases remaining between them. The germline gives CDR1 LNHNV, CDR2 YYDKDF (reference sequence).

This chain connects TRBV9 to TRBJ2-7; TRBD1 agrees at 9 bases. This CDR3 is 16 amino acids long. V lost 0 bases, J lost 2 bases, and 6 bases stayed unmatched. Germline CDR1 is SGDLS and CDR2 is YYNGEE. For the CDR3, the DNA is TGTGCCAGCAGCGTAGGGTCCGGGACAGGGACCTACGAGCAGTACTTC. This codes for CASSVGSGTGTYEQYF.

The chain carries TRBV7-8 and TRBJ2-2; 11 nucleotides line up with TRBD2. This CDR3 has 16 amino acids. The germline V gene encodes CDR1 SGHVS and CDR2 FQNEAQ. Germline trimming cut 5 bases from V and 5 bases from J; bases unmatched to any gene: 7. The CDR3: CASSDTSGRTTGELFF. The CDR3, as DNA: TGTGCCAGCAGCGACACTAGCGGGAGAACTACCGGGGAGCTGTTTTTT.

J is TRBJ2-2 and V is TRBV7-3; no clear D. V lost 8 bases to trimming and J lost 5 bases, with 9 bases between them. The CDR3 totals 12 residues. Germline assignment: CDR1 SGHTA and CDR2 FQGTGA. For the CDR3, the DNA is TGTGCCAGCTCACTTTTTACCGGGGAGCTGTTTTTT. Protein sequence: CASSLFTGELFF.

The J gene is TRBJ1-2, the V gene TRBV11-2; D uncertain. V was clipped by 5 bases and J by 0 bases, with 7 bases between them. The CDR3 runs 13 residues. From germline, CDR1 is SGHAT and CDR2 FQNNGV. The CDR3 bases are TGTGCCAGCAGCCAGCTAGCTAACTATGGCTACACCTTC. Amino acids: CASSQLANYGYTF.

Details on this clone: At one end, the junction sequence differs from germline, possibly due to a read error. The V gene is TRBV7-9, the J gene TRBJ2-7; 9 bases align to TRBD1. CDR3 length equals 17 residues. Germline V lookup: CDR1 SEHNR, CDR2 FQNEAQ (reference sequence). CDR3 protein: CSSSGTGGRGSSYEQYF. The CDR3 DNA sequence: TGTTCCAGCAGCGGCACAGGGGGCAGGGGAAGCTCCTACGAGCAGTACTTC.

The V call is TRBV10-3, the J call TRBJ1-4; 7 bases align to TRBD1. This CDR3 is 18 amino acids long. Germline V gene data show CDR1 as ENHRY and CDR2 as SYGVKD. J was trimmed by 8 bases and V by 2 bases; bases with no gene match: 17. The CDR3 bases are TGTGCCATCAGTGAGCTGAGGGGGGACAGAGAGAAGGGGGAAAAACTGTTTTTT. Its translation: CAISELRGDREKGEKLFF.

The genes are TRBV30 and TRBJ1-1, with D perhaps TRBD1 (6 bases). V lost 5 bases to trimming and J lost 0 bases, with 7 bases between them. Germline CDR1 is GTSNPN and CDR2 is SVGIG (reference sequence). The CDR3 loop spans 12 amino acids. In DNA, the CDR3 is TGTGCCTGGGACAGGCTGAACACTGAAGCTTTCTTT. Protein sequence: CAWDRLNTEAFF.

J is TRBJ1-2 and V is TRBV19; no reliable D call. CDR3 length equals 17 residues. V lost 5 bases to trimming and J lost 3 bases, with 22 bases between them. The germline gives CDR1 LNHDA, CDR2 SQIVND (reference sequence). CDR3 sequence reads: CASSPGPGGGRDYGYTF. CDR3 DNA sequence: TGTGCCAGTAGTCCCGGGCCCGGTGGAGGGCGAGACTATGGCTACACCTTC. Full variable domain (missing parts from reference TRBV19 and TRBJ1-2): DGGITQSPKYLFRKEGQNVTLSCEQNLNHDAMYWYRQDPGQGLRLIYYSQIVNDFQKGDIAEGYSVSREKKESFPLTVTSAQKNPTAFYLCASSPGPGGGRDYGYTFGSGTRLTVV.

This sequence joins TRBV20-1 and TRBJ1-5, with unresolved D. This CDR3 has 11 amino acids. V lost 2 bases to trimming and J lost 7 bases, with 6 bases between them. Germline-derived CDR1 and CDR2 are DFQATT and SNEGSKA (reference sequence). In DNA form, the CDR3 reads TGCAGTGCTAGAAGAGGGCAGCCCCAGCATTTT. Residues: CSARRGQPQHF.

The rearrangement joins TRBV19 to TRBJ1-4; no definite D call. The ends were cut back, 5 bases at V and 7 bases at J, with 20 bases in the middle. This CDR3 comprises 16 residues. Germline V CDR1 and CDR2: LNHDA, SQIVND (reference sequence). The CDR3: CASSPPGERGGEKLFF. The DNA of the CDR3 is TGTGCCAGTAGTCCCCCGGGAGAACGGGGAGGTGAAAAACTGTTTTTT. Looking up the rest from reference TRBV19 and TRBJ1-4 gives the full variable domain: DGGITQSPKYLFRKEGQNVTLSCEQNLNHDAMYWYRQDPGQGLRLIYYSQIVNDFQKGDIAEGYSVSREKKESFPLTVTSAQKNPTAFYLCASSPPGERGGEKLFFGSGTQLSVL.